These 16 T cell receptor beta chains were all obtained from the same sample, sequenced in a study of human T cells and chemical hapten exposure. The sample's time point: pre-sensitization, week 0. Treatment here: therapeutic diphenylcyclopropenone sensitization with weekly scalp DPC. TCRdb processed the RACE reads anew with MiXCR; each CDR3 protein has one entry. The sample records about 85,000 distinct CDR3 sequences, 8.5% to 9% being singletons. Material: whole blood, obtained in connection with sensitization to the hapten diphenylcyclopropenone (DPC). The receptors originated from a man between 35 and 55 years old with alopecia areata. Some clones in this sample may be carry-over from other donors' samples.

This clonotype has a count of ten or more. The chain recombines TRBV27 with TRBJ2-2, with 10 nucleotides matching TRBD1. J gave up 5 bases and V 7 bases, and 4 bases lay outside the gene matches. This CDR3 comprises 14 residues. Germline-derived CDR1 and CDR2 are MNHEY and SMNVEV (reference sequence). The CDR3 region is CASKRDRGTGELFF. DNA for the CDR3: TGTGCCAGCAAACGGGACAGGGGTACCGGGGAGCTGTTTTTT.

Ten or more counts support this clonotype. The chain uses TRBV25-1 and TRBJ2-7; D remains ambiguous. The CDR3 extends over 11 amino acids. Deletions cut 8 bases from V and 2 bases from J, with 7 bases between. From germline, CDR1 is MGHDK and CDR2 SYGVNS. CDR3 DNA: TGTGCCAGCGGTTCGGCCTACGAGCAGTACTTC. Its protein is CASGSAYEQYF.

This clonotype was detected many times. The rearrangement uses TRBV7-2 and TRBJ2-7, with TRBD2 matching 7 bases. Germline V gene sequence: CDR1 SGHTA, CDR2 FQGNSA. Losses at the gene ends were 1 base for V and 3 bases for J; bases not matched to a gene: 0. This CDR3 is 13 amino acids long. The CDR3 here is CASSLVAGYEQYV. As DNA, the CDR3 is TGTGCCAGCAGCTTAGTAGCGGGCTACGAGCAGTACGTC.

In this sample, this clonotype turned up a few times. This chain uses TRBV29-1 with TRBJ2-4; TRBD1 aligns across 8 bases. V trimming: 7 bases; J trimming: 8 bases; junction bases outside the gene matches: 7. CDR1 SQVTM and CDR2 ANQGSEA come from the germline V gene. The CDR3 is 12 amino acids. Here the CDR3 reads CSGSRGLDIQYF. CDR3 sequence (DNA): TGCAGCGGTAGCAGGGGGCTAGACATTCAGTACTTC.

The chain combines TRBV4-3 with TRBJ2-4, with 11 nucleotides matching TRBD2. The V gene end was trimmed by 0 bases and the J gene end by 6 bases; junction bases not matched to a gene: 7. This CDR3 spans 17 amino acids. In germline, CDR1 is LGHNA, CDR2 YSLEER. The CDR3 bases are TGCGCCAGCAGCCAAGAAACTAGCGGGAGTCAAACAAACATTCAGTACTTC. It is translated as CASSQETSGSQTNIQYF.

This clonotype was counted many times. V usage is TRBV3-1 and J usage is TRBJ2-7; D not certain. The ends were cut back, 4 bases at V and 6 bases at J, with 19 bases in the middle. Germline CDR1 reads LGHDT; CDR2 reads YNNKEL (reference sequence). The CDR3 is made up of 15 amino acids. The CDR3 reads CASSRLLSNYTEQYV. The CDR3 DNA is TGTGCCAGCAGCCGACTTCTTTCGAACTATACCGAGCAGTACGTC.

The V and J genes are TRBV12-3 or TRBV12-4 and TRBJ1-6; D unclear. V was trimmed by 4 bases and J by 10 bases, leaving 8 bases between them. This CDR3 region has 12 residues. CDR3 coding DNA: TGTGCCAGCAGTTCCCAGAAATCACCCCTCCACTTT. Amino acid sequence: CASSSQKSPLHF.

This clonotype has just a few counts. In nucleotides, the CDR3 is TGTGCCATCAGTGATGTCCCACAGGGGATAGACATTCAGTACTTC. Translating gives CAISDVPQGIDIQYF. The chain is built from TRBV10-3 and TRBJ2-4; TRBD1 agrees at 7 bases. This CDR3 has 15 residues. CDR1 and CDR2 (germline): ENHRY, SYGVKD. V trimming: 3 bases; J trimming: 8 bases; junction bases outside the gene matches: 10.

This clonotype has at least ten counts. The chain combines TRBV12-3 or TRBV12-4 with TRBJ2-7; possible D gene TRBD2, 6 bases. The CDR3 runs to 13 residues. Trimming stripped 7 bases from V and 0 bases from J, with 10 bases between. The CDR3 sequence: CASKRRDSYEQYF. The CDR3 DNA follows: TGTGCCAGCAAGAGGCGGGACTCCTACGAGCAGTACTTC.

The chain couples TRBV5-1 to TRBJ2-4, with TRBD1 matching 9 bases. The CDR3 sequence is 15 residues long. In germline, CDR1 is SGHRS, CDR2 YFSETQ. The trim removed 0 bases at V and 9 bases at J, leaving 7 bases unmatched. The CDR3 is CASSLGDREVLIQYF. CDR3 coding DNA: TGCGCCAGCAGCTTGGGGGACAGGGAAGTCCTCATTCAGTACTTC.

This clonotype came up a few times. One end of the junction does not line up with germline, which may come from a read error. V and J are TRBV7-2 and TRBJ2-7; weak D call: TRBD2 (5 bases). Germline CDR1 reads SGHTA; CDR2 reads FQGNSA. The CDR3 loop spans 12 amino acids. The CDR3 protein is CASSLRASRLNF. The CDR3 DNA is TGTGCCAGCAGCTTAAGAGCTAGCCGTTTGAACTTC. The variable domain in full, completed from reference TRBV7-2 and TRBJ2-7, reads GAGVSQSPSNKVTEKGKDVELRCDPISGHTALYWYRQSLGQGLEFLIYFQGNSAPDKSGLPSDRFSAERTGGSVSTLTIQRTQQEDSAVYLCASSLRASRLNFGPGTRLTVT.

This clonotype was detected many times. The rearrangement uses TRBV12-3 or TRBV12-4 and TRBJ2-1, with D possibly matching TRBD2 (5 bases). Trimming cost V 0 bases and J 6 bases, with 6 bases left between them. The CDR3 is made up of 13 amino acids. The CDR3 coding sequence is TGTGCCAGCAGTTTAGCGCGGGCCAATGAGCAGTTCTTC. Translation gives CASSLARANEQFF.

Many counts were recorded for this clonotype. The chain combines TRBV29-1 with TRBJ2-7; 10 positions match TRBD2. The CDR3 runs to 12 residues. The germline CDR1 and CDR2 sequences are SQVTM and ANQGSEA. V was clipped by 7 bases and J by 7 bases; unmatched bases: 7. The CDR3 DNA reads as TGCAGCGGAGCGGGAGGGCCTGGTGAGCAGTACTTC. It encodes CSGAGGPGEQYF.

The table lists this clonotype with many counts. The chain combines TRBV5-1 with TRBJ2-2; a possible D gene is TRBD1 (5 bases). This CDR3 is built from 16 residues. Looked up from germline, CDR1 is SGHRS and CDR2 is YFSETQ. Trimming removed 4 bases from V and 6 bases from J, with 19 bases in between. The CDR3 DNA is TGCGCCAGCAGCGATCGACAGAGAAACCGTCCCGGGGAGCTGTTTTTT. Translating gives CASSDRQRNRPGELFF. The complete variable domain, with remaining parts taken from reference TRBV5-1 and TRBJ2-2, reads KAGVTQTPRYLIKTRGQQVTLSCSPISGHRSVSWYQQTPGQGLQFLFEYFSETQRNKGNFPGRFSGRQFSNSRSEMNVSTLELGDSALYLCASSDRQRNRPGELFFGEGSRLTVL.

This clonotype was detected many times. This chain uses TRBV13 with TRBJ2-7; D unresolved. V lost 2 bases and J lost 6, with 8 bases in between. The CDR3 covers 12 residues. CDR1 is PRHDT and CDR2 is FYEKMQ in the germline V gene (reference sequence). This chain's CDR3 is CASSLNGVEQYV. DNA of the CDR3: TGTGCCAGCAGCTTAAATGGGGTCGAGCAGTACGTC.

DNA of the CDR3: TGTGCCAGCAGTTCTAAACCCTCCTACAATGAGCAGTTCTTC. Its translation: CASSSKPSYNEQFF. The chain combines TRBV12-3 or TRBV12-4 with TRBJ2-1; D ambiguous. V shed 4 bases and J shed 0 bases, with 7 bases lying between them. This CDR3 has 14 residues.